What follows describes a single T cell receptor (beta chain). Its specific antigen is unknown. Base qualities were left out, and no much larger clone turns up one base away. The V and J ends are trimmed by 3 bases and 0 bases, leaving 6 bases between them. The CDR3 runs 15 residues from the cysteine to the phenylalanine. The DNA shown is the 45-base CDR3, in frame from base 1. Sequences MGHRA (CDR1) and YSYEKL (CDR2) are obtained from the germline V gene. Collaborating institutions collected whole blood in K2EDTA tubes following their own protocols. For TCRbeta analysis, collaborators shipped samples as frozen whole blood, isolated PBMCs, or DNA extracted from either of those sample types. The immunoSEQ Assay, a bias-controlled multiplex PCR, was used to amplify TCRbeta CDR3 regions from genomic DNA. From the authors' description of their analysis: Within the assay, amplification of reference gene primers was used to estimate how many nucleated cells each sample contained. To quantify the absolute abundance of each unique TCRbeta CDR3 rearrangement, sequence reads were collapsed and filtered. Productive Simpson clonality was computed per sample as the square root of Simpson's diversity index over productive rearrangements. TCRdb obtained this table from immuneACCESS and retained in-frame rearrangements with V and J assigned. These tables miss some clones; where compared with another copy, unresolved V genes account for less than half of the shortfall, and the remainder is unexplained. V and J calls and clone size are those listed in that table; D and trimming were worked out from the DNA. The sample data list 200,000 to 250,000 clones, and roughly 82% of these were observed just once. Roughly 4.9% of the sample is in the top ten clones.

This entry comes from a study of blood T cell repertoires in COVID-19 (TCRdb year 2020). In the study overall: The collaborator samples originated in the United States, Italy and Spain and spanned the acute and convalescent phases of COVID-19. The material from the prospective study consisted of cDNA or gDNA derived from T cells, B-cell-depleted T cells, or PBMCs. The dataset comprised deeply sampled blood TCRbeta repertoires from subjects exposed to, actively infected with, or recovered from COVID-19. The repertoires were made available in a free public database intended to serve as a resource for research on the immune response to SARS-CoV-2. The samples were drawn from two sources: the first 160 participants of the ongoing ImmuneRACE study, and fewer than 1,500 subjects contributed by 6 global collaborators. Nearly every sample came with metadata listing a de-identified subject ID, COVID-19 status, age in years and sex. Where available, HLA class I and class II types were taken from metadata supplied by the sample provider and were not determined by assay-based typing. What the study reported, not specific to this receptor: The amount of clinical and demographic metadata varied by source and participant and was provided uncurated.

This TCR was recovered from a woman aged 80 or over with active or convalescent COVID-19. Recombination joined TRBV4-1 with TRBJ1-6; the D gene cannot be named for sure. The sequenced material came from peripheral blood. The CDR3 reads CASSHESSYNSPLHF. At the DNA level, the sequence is TGCGCCAGCAGCCACGAGAGCTCCTATAATTCACCCCTCCACTTT.